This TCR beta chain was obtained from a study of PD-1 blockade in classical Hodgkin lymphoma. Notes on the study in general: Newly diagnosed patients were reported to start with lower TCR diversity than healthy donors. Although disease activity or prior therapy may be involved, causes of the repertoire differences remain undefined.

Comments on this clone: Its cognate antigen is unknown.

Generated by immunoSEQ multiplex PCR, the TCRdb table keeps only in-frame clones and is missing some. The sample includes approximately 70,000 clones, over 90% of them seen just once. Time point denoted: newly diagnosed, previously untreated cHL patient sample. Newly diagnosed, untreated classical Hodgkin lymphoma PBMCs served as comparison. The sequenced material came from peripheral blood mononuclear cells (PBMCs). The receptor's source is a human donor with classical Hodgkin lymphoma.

CDR3 residues: CASSLGRGRSSTDTQYF. CDR3 in DNA: TGCGCCAGCAGCTTGGGCCGGGGACGGTCTAGCACAGATACGCAGTATTTT. The chain combines TRBV5-1 with TRBJ2-3; either TRBD1 or TRBD2 may supply D (5 bases each). CDR1 is SGHRS and CDR2 is YFSETQ in the germline V gene. V lost 0 bases to trimming and J lost 0 bases, with 14 bases between them. The CDR3 sequence is 17 residues long.